This entry is about one TCR beta chain. This clone came up once. Its antigen remains unidentified. No clone much larger than this one lies a single base away; base qualities are absent. The immunoSEQ Assay, a bias-controlled multiplex PCR, was used to amplify TCRbeta CDR3 regions from genomic DNA. In the source study's methods: The number of nucleated cells in each sample was estimated from the amplification of reference gene primers within the assay. Sequence reads were collapsed and filtered to measure the absolute abundance of every unique TCRbeta CDR3 rearrangement. For each sample, productive Simpson clonality was calculated as the square root of Simpson's diversity index over productive rearrangements. Held by TCRdb, this immuneACCESS table contains in-frame sequences only and omits some clones. Under half of the omission traces to an unresolved V gene where checked; the cause of the rest is unknown. That table is the source of V, J and clone size, and D and trimming were worked out from the DNA. The sample records under 350,000 clones, 70% to 90% of which are singletons. The biggest ten clones account for 9.5% to 12% of the sample.

These data come from a study of blood T cell repertoires in COVID-19 (dated by TCRdb to the early 2020s). General notes on the study: The collaborator samples originated in the United States, Italy and Spain and spanned the acute and convalescent phases of COVID-19. The prospective study material was composed of cDNA or gDNA derived from T cells, B-cell-depleted T cells, or PBMCs. Subjects who had been exposed to COVID-19, were actively infected with it, or had recovered from it provided the deeply sampled blood TCRbeta repertoires that made up the dataset. The repertoires were released in a freely available public database meant as a resource for research on the immune response to SARS-CoV-2. The samples were drawn from two sources: the first 160 participants of the ongoing ImmuneRACE study, and 950 to 1,500 subjects contributed by 6 global collaborators. The sample metadata nearly always contained a de-identified subject ID, COVID-19 status, age in years and sex. HLA class I and class II types, where available, came from metadata supplied by the sample provider rather than from assay-based typing.

The CDR3 numbers 14 residues from cysteine through phenylalanine. Only the CDR3 DNA is retained, 42 bases long and in frame from the first base. The germline V gene supplies CDR1 MNHEY and CDR2 SVGAGI. Trimmed from V: 8 bases; trimmed from J: 8 bases; junction bases lacking a gene match: 10. What the study reported, not specific to this receptor: How much clinical and demographic metadata was included differed by source and by participant, and the metadata was provided uncurated.

Collaborating institutions collected whole blood in K2EDTA tubes following their own protocols. For TCRbeta analysis, collaborators shipped samples as frozen whole blood, isolated PBMCs, or DNA extracted from either of those sample types. This clonotype was sampled from a woman aged 70 to 79 with acute or convalescent COVID-19. The specimen sequenced was peripheral blood. The chain links TRBV6-5 with TRBJ1-5; TRBD1 fits 9 bases in the junction. In nucleotides, the sequence is TGTGCCAGCTCCAAAGGACAGGGGAACGAGCCCCAGCATTTT. This is translated as CASSKGQGNEPQHF.